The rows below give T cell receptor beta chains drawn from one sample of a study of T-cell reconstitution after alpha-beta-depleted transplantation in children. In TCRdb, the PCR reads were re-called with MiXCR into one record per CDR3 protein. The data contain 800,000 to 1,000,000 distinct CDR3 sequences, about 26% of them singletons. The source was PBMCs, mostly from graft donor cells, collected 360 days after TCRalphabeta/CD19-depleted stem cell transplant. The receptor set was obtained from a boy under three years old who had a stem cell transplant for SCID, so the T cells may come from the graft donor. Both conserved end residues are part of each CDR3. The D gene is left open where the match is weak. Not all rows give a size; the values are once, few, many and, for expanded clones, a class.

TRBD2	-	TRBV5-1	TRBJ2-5	TGCGCCAGCAGCTTGGCCCGTAGCGGGGGTCAAGAGACCCAGTACTTC	CASSLARSGGQETQYF
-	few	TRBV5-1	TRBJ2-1	TGCGCCAGCAGGGGAGAGGCTGAAGGTGAGCAGTTCTTC	CASRGEAEGEQFF
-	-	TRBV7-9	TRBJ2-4	TGTGCCAGCAGCTTAGTAAGGGGCGCCTACGTGGACATTCAGTACTTC	CASSLVRGAYVDIQYF
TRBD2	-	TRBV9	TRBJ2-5	TGTGCCAGCAGCGTCGGGGGGGGGCTGGAAGAGACCCAGTACTTC	CASSVGGGLEETQYF
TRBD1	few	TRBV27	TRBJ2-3	TGTGCCAGCAGTCGACAGGGAAAGGAGTCAGATACGCAGTATTTT	CASSRQGKESDTQYF
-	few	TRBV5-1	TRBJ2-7	TGCGCCAGCAAAGAGACCCATAAGGGACTCTACGAGCAGTACTTC	CASKETHKGLYEQYF
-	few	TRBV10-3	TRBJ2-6	TGTGCCATCAGTATCCAGGGTCCCGGCTCTGGGGCCAACGTCCTGACTTTC	CAISIQGPGSGANVLTF
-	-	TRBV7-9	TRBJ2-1	TGTGCCAGCGGTCGGCAGGGAGAAGGGTTCTTC	CASGRQGEGFF
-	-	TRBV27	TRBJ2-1	TGTGCCAGCAGTTTATCGTTATTAGGACAGTACAATGAGCAGTTCTTC	CASSLSLLGQYNEQFF
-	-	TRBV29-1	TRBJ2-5	TGCAGCGTTGCGCAAGGGCAAGAGACCCAGTACTTC	CSVAQGQETQYF
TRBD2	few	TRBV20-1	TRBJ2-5	TGCAGTGCTATCCTAGCGGGGAACCAAGAGACCCAGTACTTC	CSAILAGNQETQYF
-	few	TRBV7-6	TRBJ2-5	TGTGCCAGCAGCTTAATCTCAGGGATCGGCCAAGAGACCCAGTACTTC	CASSLISGIGQETQYF
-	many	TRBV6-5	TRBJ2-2	TGTGCCAGCAGTTACGGGGGTCAGAACACCGGGGAGCTGTTTTTT	CASSYGGQNTGELFF
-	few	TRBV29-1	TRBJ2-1	TGCAGCGTTGAAGCAGGCAACTCCTACAATGAGCAGTTCTTC	CSVEAGNSYNEQFF
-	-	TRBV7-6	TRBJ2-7	TGTGCCAGCAGCTCCACCACGGGAGTAGCCGAGCAGTACTTC	CASSSTTGVAEQYF
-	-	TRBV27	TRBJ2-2	TGTGCCAGCAGTCAGCTACCGCCGGGAGAAAACACCGGGGAGCTGTTTTTT	CASSQLPPGENTGELFF
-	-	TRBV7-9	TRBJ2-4	TGTGCCAGCAGCTTCCACTATTTAGCCAAAAACATTCAGTACTTC	CASSFHYLAKNIQYF
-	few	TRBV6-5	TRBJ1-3	TGTGCCAGCAGTTACCTCTCTGGGAGCCCTGGAAACACCATATATTTT	CASSYLSGSPGNTIYF
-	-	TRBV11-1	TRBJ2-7	TGTGCCAGCAGCCTCCGGGACGGCATTACGTCCTACGAGCAGTACTTC	CASSLRDGITSYEQYF
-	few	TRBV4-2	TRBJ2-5	TGTGCCAGCAGCCAAGATACGAGGGGAGAGACCCAGTACTTC	CASSQDTRGETQYF
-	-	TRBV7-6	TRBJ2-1	TGTGCCAGCAGCTTAGATGGGTCACACAACAATGAGCAGTTCTTC	CASSLDGSHNNEQFF
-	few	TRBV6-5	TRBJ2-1	TGTGCCAGCAGTTTCTATTCACCAGGGGTCCAGTTCTTC	CASSFYSPGVQFF
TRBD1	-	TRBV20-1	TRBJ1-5	TGCAGTGCTAGCCGGGACAGGGGCGGTCAGCCCCAGCATTTT	CSASRDRGGQPQHF